These 26 T cell receptor beta chains were all obtained from the same sample, sequenced in a study of OX40 agonist ivuxolimab in advanced cancers. TCRdb's table, derived via immunoSEQ multiplex PCR, lists solely in-frame clones and lacks some. The table includes roughly 64,000 clones, around four fifths detected once. The sample was CD4+ or CD8+ T cells sorted from blood, taken in a trial of the OX40 agonist ivuxolimab. The receptors come from an adult with an advanced solid tumor such as melanoma, head and neck, liver or kidney cancer.

V usage is TRBV6-4 and J usage is TRBJ1-1; 8 positions agree with TRBD1. This CDR3 has 14 amino acids. V was pared by 5 bases and J by 3 bases, with 5 bases of the junction left unmatched. Germline CDR1 is MRHNA and CDR2 is SNTAGT. CDR3 protein: CASSTDRGYTEAFF. The CDR3 DNA sequence: TGTGCCAGCAGTACTGACAGGGGATACACTGAAGCTTTCTTT.

The chain uses TRBV2 and TRBJ2-7; D may match TRBD1 or TRBD2 (5 bases each). The germline gives CDR1 SNHLY, CDR2 FYNNEI. This CDR3 has 14 residues. The ends were cut back, 4 bases at V and 2 bases at J, with 12 bases in the middle. DNA for the CDR3: TGTGCCAGCAGTGGGGGGACCATTCCCTACGAGCAGTACTTC. It encodes CASSGGTIPYEQYF.

V gene TRBV29-1 combines with J gene TRBJ2-3, with a weak D call TRBD2 (5 bases). The germline V gene has CDR1 SQVTM and CDR2 ANQGSEA. V lost 2 bases, J lost 8 bases, and 17 bases lay in between. The CDR3 contains 14 residues. Written as DNA, the CDR3 is TGCAGCGTTGAACCATCGGGGTCCCCGGGTACGCAGTATTTT. Amino acid sequence: CSVEPSGSPGTQYF.

This rearrangement joins TRBV9 to TRBJ2-7; D perhaps matches TRBD2 (6 bases). The CDR3 sequence is 13 residues long. V was trimmed by 1 base and J by 6 bases, leaving 11 bases between them. Germline CDR1 and CDR2: SGDLS and YYNGEE. The CDR3 nucleotides are TGTGCCAGCAGCGTAATCGGGAGAGGCGAGCAGTACTTC. Amino acid sequence: CASSVIGRGEQYF. The variable domain in full, with the rest retrieved from reference TRBV9 and TRBJ2-7, is DSGVTQTPKHLITATGQRVTLRCSPRSGDLSVYWYQQSLDQGLQFLIQYYNGEERAKGNILERFSAQQFPDLHSELNLSSLELGDSALYFCASSVIGRGEQYFGPGTRLTVT.

The chain employs TRBV2 and TRBJ2-3; D remains ambiguous. Per germline, CDR1 SNHLY and CDR2 FYNNEI. This CDR3 is built from 15 residues. The ends were cut back, 4 bases at V and 6 bases at J, with 17 bases in the middle. CDR3 sequence: CASSGVGHIGDTQYF. DNA for the CDR3: TGTGCCAGCAGTGGAGTTGGCCACATCGGCGATACGCAGTATTTT.

The chain couples TRBV10-3 to TRBJ2-1, with TRBD1 matching 10 bases. V was clipped by 4 bases and J by 9 bases; unmatched bases: 3. This CDR3 spans 13 amino acids. CDR1 is ENHRY, CDR2 SYGVKD, per germline. As DNA, the CDR3 is TGTGCCATCAGTGGGGACAGGGGCTCTGAGCAGTTCTTC. Its protein is CAISGDRGSEQFF.

The chain recombines TRBV5-1 with TRBJ1-2; weak D call: TRBD1 (6 bases). CDR1 is SGHRS and CDR2 is YFSETQ in the germline V gene. The CDR3 totals 15 residues. V was trimmed by 2 bases and J by 2 bases, leaving 13 bases between them. DNA of the CDR3: TGCGCCAGCAGCTTCTCCGGGGACACCAACTATGGCTACACCTTC. This encodes CASSFSGDTNYGYTF.

CDR3 amino acids: CASSRDGSKNIQYF. The CDR3 nucleotides are TGTGCCAGCAGTCGTGACGGGTCCAAAAACATTCAGTACTTC. The rearrangement links TRBV6-1 to TRBJ2-4; D call uncertain. The length of the CDR3 is 14 residues. The V end lost 5 bases, the J end lost 2 bases, and 10 bases lay between the germline ends. Germline V gene lookup returns CDR1 MNHNS and CDR2 SASEGT.

J is TRBJ1-4 and V is TRBV5-1; D might be TRBD1 (5 bases). The CDR3 is made up of 13 amino acids. From germline, CDR1 is SGHRS and CDR2 YFSETQ. V dropped 4 bases and J dropped 7 bases, with 11 bases sitting between them. The CDR3 region is CASSRGRAEKLFF. The DNA of the CDR3 is TGCGCCAGCAGCAGGGGCAGGGCTGAAAAACTGTTTTTT.

This clone was picked up one time. V gene TRBV10-3 combines with J gene TRBJ1-1; D ambiguous. This CDR3 comprises 13 residues. Per germline, CDR1 ENHRY and CDR2 SYGVKD. V was clipped by 8 bases and J by 0 bases, with 10 bases between them. CDR3 protein: CAIQVGMNTEAFF. The CDR3 coding sequence is TGTGCCATCCAGGTGGGGATGAACACTGAAGCTTTCTTT.

The chain couples TRBV19 to TRBJ2-7; 10 bases map to TRBD2. Trimming at V came to 2 bases and at J to 5 bases, leaving 18 bases not matched to a gene. This CDR3 is built from 19 residues. The germline CDR1 and CDR2 sequences are LNHDA and SQIVND (reference sequence). The CDR3 nucleotides read TGTGCCAGTAGTATACAGGGGTGCGTAATTAGCGGGGGGAAAAACGAGCAGTACTTC. Translating gives CASSIQGCVISGGKNEQYF.

J is TRBJ2-5 and V is TRBV4-1; weak D call: TRBD1 (6 bases). Judging by the DNA end, TRBJ2-7 fits better; the J call may be wrong. The CDR3 is made up of 14 amino acids. The germline CDR1 and CDR2 sequences are MGHRA and YSYEKL. The CDR3 nucleotides read TGCGCCAGCAGCTACCCTGGGGGCAGTGGCGAGCAGTACTTC. Protein: CASSYPGGSGEQYF.

The CDR3 spells CASSGQYNEQFF. CDR3 DNA sequence: TGTGCCAGCAGCGGGCAGTACAATGAGCAGTTCTTC. This chain connects TRBV7-9 to TRBJ2-1, with D uncertain. The CDR3 covers 12 residues. Germline values: CDR1 SEHNR, CDR2 FQNEAQ (reference sequence). The V end was cut by 5 bases, the J end by 4 bases, with 6 bases between.

The chain employs TRBV2 and TRBJ2-1; 9 nucleotides agree with TRBD2. Germline CDR1 SNHLY, CDR2 FYNNEI. This CDR3 region has 14 residues. Trimming at V came to 4 bases and at J to 2 bases, leaving 0 bases not matched to a gene. The CDR3 DNA follows: TGTGCCAGCAGTGCTAGCGGGGCCTACAATGAGCAGTTCTTC. Protein sequence: CASSASGAYNEQFF.

The chain is built from TRBV7-2 and TRBJ2-5; possible D gene TRBD2, 6 bases. There are 14 residues in the CDR3. Germline V gene data show CDR1 as SGHTA and CDR2 as FQGNSA. The germline V and J ends were trimmed by 5 bases and 4 bases, with 14 bases remaining between them. This chain's CDR3 is CASSRRRGGETQYF. CDR3 DNA: TGTGCCAGCAGCCGCCGGCGGGGTGGAGAGACCCAGTACTTC.

The chain carries TRBV18 and TRBJ2-2, with 11 bases that match TRBD2. The germline gives CDR1 KGHSH, CDR2 LQKENI. Trimming took 4 bases from V and 1 from J; bases not matched to a gene: 2. The length of the CDR3 is 16 residues. The CDR3 bases are TGTGCCAGCTCACGGGGGACTAGCGGGAACACCGGGGAGCTGTTTTTT. Its translation: CASSRGTSGNTGELFF.

Only one count was recorded for this clone. V gene TRBV10-3 combines with J gene TRBJ1-2, with 10 positions matching TRBD1. With V trimmed by 6 bases and J by 4 bases, 5 bases remained unmatched. Germline values: CDR1 ENHRY, CDR2 SYGVKD. This CDR3 is built from 14 residues. CDR3 residues: CAIRRTGGSYGYTF. For the CDR3, the DNA is TGTGCCATCAGGAGGACAGGGGGGAGCTATGGCTACACCTTC.

The CDR3 spells CASSYSGRIYNEQFF. The CDR3 DNA sequence: TGTGCCAGCAGTTACTCGGGCAGGATCTACAATGAGCAGTTCTTC. V is TRBV6-5 and J is TRBJ2-1; D ambiguous. V was cut by 0 bases and J by 3 bases, with 9 bases left in between. CDR3 length: 15 residues. Germline values: CDR1 MNHEY, CDR2 SVGAGI.

The chain combines TRBV30 with TRBJ2-5, with a possible D match to TRBD1 (5 bases). This CDR3 has 12 residues. V was pared by 0 bases and J by 7 bases, with 9 bases between. Germline assignment: CDR1 GTSNPN and CDR2 SVGIG (reference sequence). The chain's CDR3 is CAWSVGHGTQYF. CDR3 coding DNA: TGTGCCTGGAGTGTGGGGCATGGGACCCAGTACTTC.

The J gene is TRBJ1-1, the V gene TRBV6-6; 8 nucleotides align to TRBD1. Germline V gene lookup returns CDR1 MNHNY and CDR2 SVGAGI (reference sequence). The CDR3 contains 15 residues. J gave up 5 bases and V 2 bases, and 7 bases lay outside the gene matches. CDR3 sequence: CASSYRTGGKTEAFF. The CDR3 DNA reads as TGTGCCAGCAGTTACCGAACAGGGGGAAAAACTGAAGCTTTCTTT.

The J gene is TRBJ1-4, the V gene TRBV5-1; D possibly corresponds to TRBD1 (5 bases). Germline V gives CDR1 SGHRS, CDR2 YFSETQ. This CDR3 is built from 15 residues. The ends were cut back, 3 bases at V and 4 bases at J, with 13 bases in the middle. The CDR3 region is CASSSTGPSNEKLFF. The CDR3 DNA follows: TGCGCCAGCAGCTCTACAGGTCCTAGTAATGAAAAACTGTTTTTT. The variable domain in full, completed from reference TRBV5-1 and TRBJ1-4, reads KAGVTQTPRYLIKTRGQQVTLSCSPISGHRSVSWYQQTPGQGLQFLFEYFSETQRNKGNFPGRFSGRQFSNSRSEMNVSTLELGDSALYLCASSSTGPSNEKLFFGSGTQLSVL.

The chain combines TRBV7-9 with TRBJ2-7, with no clear D. Per the germline V gene, CDR1 is SEHNR and CDR2 is FQNEAQ (reference sequence). Trimming took 1 base from V and 0 from J, leaving 10 bases between them. The CDR3 loop spans 15 amino acids. CDR3 nucleotide sequence: TGTGCCAGCAGCTTAGTCCTAACACGCTCCTACGAGCAGTACTTC. Translation: CASSLVLTRSYEQYF.

The chain joins TRBV18 to TRBJ1-5, with TRBD1 as a possible D gene (5 bases). The V end was cut by 3 bases, the J end by 1 base, with 13 bases between. CDR1 is KGHSH and CDR2 is LQKENI in the germline V gene. This CDR3 has 16 amino acids. The CDR3 DNA follows: TGTGCCAGCTCACCTGCCCAGGGAGGGAGCAATCAGCCCCAGCATTTT. Its translation: CASSPAQGGSNQPQHF.

V gene TRBV7-2 combines with J gene TRBJ2-5; D remains unclear. Germline V gene sequence: CDR1 SGHTA, CDR2 FQGNSA. The CDR3 has 12 residues. The germline V and J ends were trimmed by 5 bases and 5 bases, with 9 bases remaining between them. CDR3: CASSRVWETQYF. The CDR3 DNA reads as TGTGCCAGCAGCCGCGTATGGGAGACCCAGTACTTC.

The J gene is TRBJ2-3, the V gene TRBV7-8; maybe TRBD2 (5 bases). V was cut by 1 base and J by 4 bases, with 12 bases left in between. This CDR3 spans 15 amino acids. Per germline, CDR1 SGHVS and CDR2 FQNEAQ. The CDR3 protein is CASSLVGLSSDTQYF. The CDR3 DNA sequence: TGTGCCAGCAGCTTAGTCGGACTCTCCTCAGATACGCAGTATTTT.

The chain couples TRBV6-6 to TRBJ1-1; no reliable D call. The germline CDR1 and CDR2 sequences are MNHNY and SVGAGI (reference sequence). CDR3 size: 14 residues. With 0 bases removed from V and 5 bases from J, the gap between germline ends came to 10 bases. CDR3 sequence: CASSYSVGETEAFF. Written as DNA, the CDR3 is TGTGCCAGCAGTTACTCGGTAGGAGAAACTGAAGCTTTCTTT.